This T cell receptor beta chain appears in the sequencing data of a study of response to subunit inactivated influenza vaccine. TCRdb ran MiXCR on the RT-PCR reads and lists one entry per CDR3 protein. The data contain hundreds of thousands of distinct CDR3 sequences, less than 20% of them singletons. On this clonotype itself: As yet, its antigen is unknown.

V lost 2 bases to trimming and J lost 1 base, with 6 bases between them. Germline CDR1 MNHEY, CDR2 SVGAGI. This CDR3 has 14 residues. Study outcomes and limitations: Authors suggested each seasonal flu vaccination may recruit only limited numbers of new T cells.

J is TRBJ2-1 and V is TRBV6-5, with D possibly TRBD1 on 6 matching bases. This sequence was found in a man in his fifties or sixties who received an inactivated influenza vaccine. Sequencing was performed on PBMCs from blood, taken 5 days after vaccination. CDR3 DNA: TGTGCCAGCAGTTACGACAGGTCCTACAATGAGCAGTTCTTC. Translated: CASSYDRSYNEQFF.